Below are 13 T cell receptor beta chains sequenced from a single sample in a study of cytomegalovirus exposure and HLA in healthy donors. 13 Jbeta primers and 60 Vbeta primers were used for the PCR. This table comes from immunoSEQ multiplex PCR, and its TCRdb copy is limited to in-frame clones, with some not included. The data show 150,000 to 200,000 clones, with approximately 78% seen just once and about 2.5% held by the top ten. Sequencing used PBMCs. The receptors shown here come from a human donor in good health.

The J gene is TRBJ2-1, the V gene TRBV7-2; D gene uncertain. V shed 1 base and J shed 0 bases, with 7 bases lying between them. The CDR3 has 15 residues. The germline gives CDR1 SGHTA, CDR2 FQGNSA. The DNA of the CDR3 is TGTGCCAGCAGCTTAGGTCCGGGCTCCTACAATGAGCAGTTCTTC. This sequence encodes CASSLGPGSYNEQFF.

The genes are TRBV2 and TRBJ2-2; TRBD1 might be the D (6 bases). The CDR3 consists of 14 residues. Trimming pared 5 bases from V and 4 bases from J, leaving 11 bases between. The germline gives CDR1 SNHLY, CDR2 FYNNEI. CDR3 in amino acids: CASSPGQPTGELFF. The CDR3 region has the DNA TGTGCCAGCAGTCCAGGACAGCCCACCGGGGAGCTGTTTTTT.

CDR3 in amino acids: CASSPAELYTDTQYF. DNA of the CDR3: TGTGCCAGCTCACCAGCGGAGCTATACACAGATACGCAGTATTTT. The chain joins TRBV18 to TRBJ2-3; D is unclear. The CDR3 is made up of 15 amino acids. CDR1 and CDR2 from the germline V gene are KGHSH and LQKENI. Trimming took 2 bases from V and 2 from J, leaving 11 bases between them.

This clone was recorded only once. This sequence joins TRBV5-4 and TRBJ2-1; maybe TRBD2 (6 bases). The V gene's germline CDR1 is SGHNT and CDR2 YYREEE (reference sequence). The CDR3 is 16 residues long. The V gene lost 3 bases and the J gene lost 1 base, with 14 bases spanning the gap. Here the CDR3 reads CASSSLGLKSYNEQFF. The CDR3 DNA follows: TGTGCCAGCAGCTCGTTGGGACTCAAATCCTACAATGAGCAGTTCTTC.

The chain couples TRBV30 to TRBJ1-5; perhaps TRBD1 as D (6 bases). Trimming took off 3 bases at V and 6 bases at J, with 15 bases between the two ends. Per germline, CDR1 GTSNPN and CDR2 SVGIG (reference sequence). CDR3 length: 14 amino acids. The CDR3 bases are TGTGCCTGGAGCGCAGGGGAAGGAGGTCAGCCCCAGCATTTT. Residues: CAWSAGEGGQPQHF.

The chain carries TRBV15 and TRBJ1-1; TRBD1 is a possible D gene (5 bases). In germline, CDR1 is LNHNV, CDR2 YYDKDF (reference sequence). The CDR3 is made up of 14 amino acids. Between the trimmed V and J ends, which lost 1 base and 7 bases, there was a span of 13 bases. The CDR3 DNA follows: TGTGCCACCAGCAGAGTACCCGGACACCTTGAAGCTTTCTTT. Its protein product is CATSRVPGHLEAFF.

V gene TRBV5-1 combines with J gene TRBJ2-3, with 7 nucleotides matching TRBD2. The CDR3 has 15 amino acids. CDR1 and CDR2 from the germline V gene are SGHRS and YFSETQ. Losses at the gene ends were 1 base for V and 0 bases for J; bases not matched to a gene: 2. CDR3 nucleotide sequence: TGCGCCAGCAGCTTGCCTAGCGGTAGCACAGATACGCAGTATTTT. Translation gives CASSLPSGSTDTQYF.

This clone occurred a few times. J is TRBJ1-2 and V is TRBV7-3; possible D gene TRBD1, 6 bases. Between the trimmed V and J ends, which lost 3 bases and 6 bases, there was a span of 11 bases. The CDR3 covers 13 residues. CDR1 is SGHTA and CDR2 is FQGTGA in the germline V gene. CDR3 coding DNA: TGTGCCAGCAGCTTCACCTCAGGGGATGGCTACACCTTC. Translating it yields CASSFTSGDGYTF. Full variable domain (outside the CDR3, taken from reference TRBV7-3 and TRBJ1-2): GAGVSQTPSNKVTEKGKYVELRCDPISGHTALYWYRQSLGQGPEFLIYFQGTGAADDSGLPNDRFFAVRPEGSVSTLKIQRTERGDSAVYLCASSFTSGDGYTFGSGTRLTVV.

The genes are TRBV19 and TRBJ1-5, with D perhaps matching TRBD1 (6 bases). The germline CDR1 and CDR2 sequences are LNHDA and SQIVND (reference sequence). Trimming took off 9 bases at V and 4 bases at J, with 16 bases between the two ends. The CDR3 contains 14 residues. The CDR3 here is CASRDNPLNQPQHF. CDR3 DNA: TGTGCCAGCCGGGACAACCCCCTTAATCAGCCCCAGCATTTT.

The J gene is TRBJ2-7, the V gene TRBV7-3; 11 positions agree with TRBD2. The V gene's germline CDR1 is SGHTA and CDR2 FQGTGA. J was trimmed by 3 bases and V by 2 bases; bases with no gene match: 3. CDR3 size: 15 residues. CDR3 residues: CASSLLAGGYYEQYF. The CDR3 DNA reads as TGTGCCAGCAGCTTACTAGCGGGGGGCTACTACGAGCAGTACTTC.

The gene calls are TRBV30 and TRBJ1-6, with D tentatively TRBD1 (6 bases). The CDR3 length is 18 residues. Trimming removed 2 bases at V and 0 bases at J, with 17 bases between. Germline CDR1 GTSNPN, CDR2 SVGIG (reference sequence). CDR3 sequence (DNA): TGTGCCTGGAGTCCGAGGACAGCGCTGAGCTCCTATAATTCACCCCTCCACTTT. Protein sequence: CAWSPRTALSSYNSPLHF.

On this clone: At one end the junction does not follow the germline gene, possibly because of a read error. The chain recombines TRBV7-7 with TRBJ2-1, with D tentatively TRBD2 (5 bases). This CDR3 has 13 residues. CDR1 and CDR2 (germline): SSHAT, FNYEAQ (reference sequence). The CDR3 sequence is CASSLSEYNEQFF. The CDR3 bases are TGTGCTAGCAGCCTTAGCGAGTACAATGAGCAGTTCTTC.

CDR3 sequence: CAWTPKGLVAPQHF. CDR3 DNA sequence: TGTGCCTGGACCCCGAAGGGGCTCGTGGCGCCCCAGCATTTT. The chain is built from TRBV30 and TRBJ1-5; possible D gene TRBD1, 5 bases. The CDR3 sequence is 14 residues long. Germline CDR1 and CDR2: GTSNPN and SVGIG (reference sequence). V was pared by 4 bases and J by 9 bases, with 19 bases between.